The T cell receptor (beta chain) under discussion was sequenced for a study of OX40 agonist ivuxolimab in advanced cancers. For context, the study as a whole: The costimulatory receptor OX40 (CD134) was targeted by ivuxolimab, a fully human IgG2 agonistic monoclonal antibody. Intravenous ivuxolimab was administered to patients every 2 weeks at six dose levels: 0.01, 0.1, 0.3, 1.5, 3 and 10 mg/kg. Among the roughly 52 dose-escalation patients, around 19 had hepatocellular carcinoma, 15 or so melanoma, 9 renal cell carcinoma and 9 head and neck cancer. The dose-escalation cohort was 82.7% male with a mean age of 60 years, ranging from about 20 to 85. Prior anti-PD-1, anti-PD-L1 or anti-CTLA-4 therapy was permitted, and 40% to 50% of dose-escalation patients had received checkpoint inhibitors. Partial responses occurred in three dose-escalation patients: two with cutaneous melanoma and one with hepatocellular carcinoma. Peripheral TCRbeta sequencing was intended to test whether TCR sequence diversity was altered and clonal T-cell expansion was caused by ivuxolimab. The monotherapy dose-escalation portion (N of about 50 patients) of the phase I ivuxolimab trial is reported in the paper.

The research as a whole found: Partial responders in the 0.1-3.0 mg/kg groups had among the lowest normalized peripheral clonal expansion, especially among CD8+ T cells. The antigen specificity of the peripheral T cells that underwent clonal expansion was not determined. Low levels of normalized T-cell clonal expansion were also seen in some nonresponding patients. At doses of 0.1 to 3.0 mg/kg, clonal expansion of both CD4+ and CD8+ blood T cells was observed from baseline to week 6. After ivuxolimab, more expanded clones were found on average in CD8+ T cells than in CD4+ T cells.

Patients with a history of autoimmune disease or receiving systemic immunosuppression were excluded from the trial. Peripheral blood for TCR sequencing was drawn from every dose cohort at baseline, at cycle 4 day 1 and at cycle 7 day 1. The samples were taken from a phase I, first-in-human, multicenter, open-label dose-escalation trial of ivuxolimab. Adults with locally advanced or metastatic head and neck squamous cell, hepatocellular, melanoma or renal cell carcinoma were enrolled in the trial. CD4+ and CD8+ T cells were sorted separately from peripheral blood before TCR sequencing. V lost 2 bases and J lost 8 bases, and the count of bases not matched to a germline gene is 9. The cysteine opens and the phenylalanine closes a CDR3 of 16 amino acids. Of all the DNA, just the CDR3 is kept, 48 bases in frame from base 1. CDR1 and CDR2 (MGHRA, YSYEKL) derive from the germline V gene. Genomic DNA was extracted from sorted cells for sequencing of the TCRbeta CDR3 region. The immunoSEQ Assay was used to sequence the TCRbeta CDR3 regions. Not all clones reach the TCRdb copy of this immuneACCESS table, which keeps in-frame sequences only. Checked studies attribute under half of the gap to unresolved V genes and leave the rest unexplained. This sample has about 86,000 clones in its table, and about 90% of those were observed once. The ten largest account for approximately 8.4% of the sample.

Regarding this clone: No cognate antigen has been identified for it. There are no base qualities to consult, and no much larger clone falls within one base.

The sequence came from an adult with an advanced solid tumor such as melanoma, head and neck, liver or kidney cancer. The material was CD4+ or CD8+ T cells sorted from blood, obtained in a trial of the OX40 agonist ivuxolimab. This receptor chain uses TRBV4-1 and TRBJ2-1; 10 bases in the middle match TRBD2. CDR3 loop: CASSQRVAGGIDEQFF. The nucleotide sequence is TGCGCCAGCAGCCAAAGGGTAGCGGGAGGAATCGATGAGCAGTTCTTC.